This entry features one T cell receptor beta chain sequence. This specimen belongs to a study of blood T cell repertoires in COVID-19. The wider study: From the United States, Italy and Spain came samples of acute and convalescent COVID-19. The cDNA or gDNA used as material had been derived from T cells, B-cell-depleted T cells, or PBMCs.

Original processing methods: Nucleated cell number was recorded as an estimate derived from reference gene primer amplification. TCRdb's table, derived via immunoSEQ multiplex PCR, lists solely in-frame clones and lacks some. Clone size and the V and J calls come from that table; the DNA yielded D and trimming. In the table there are 130,000 to 150,000 clones, 80% to 85% of which are singletons. The germline V gene encodes CDR1 SGHDT and CDR2 YYEEEE. The CDR3 loop spans 14 amino acids. V was cut by 4 bases and J by 2 bases, with 12 bases left in between. The rearrangement uses TRBV5-6 and TRBJ2-5; tentative D call: TRBD1 (6 bases). This clonotype was obtained from a human donor in a cohort sampled during active COVID-19. Input material: peripheral blood. This chain's CDR3 is CASSPRGLQETQYF. Here the CDR3 DNA reads TGTGCCAGCAGCCCGAGGGGGTTGCAAGAGACCCAGTACTTC.